This paragraph reports one T cell receptor beta chain. The target antigen is unknown. The source of the sample is a study of T cell responses to AZD1222 COVID-19 vaccine. Study results and caveats: With dominance at 160-218 and 743-854, vaccine-associated CD4 TCRs spanned spike.

Assay: immunoSEQ multiplex PCR; the TCRdb copy retains only in-frame clones and omits some. The sample contains 95,000 to 150,000 clones, around nine tenths of which appear only once. The V and J ends lost 2 bases and 0 bases respectively, with 13 bases between them. The CDR3 runs 16 residues. The receptor was derived from an adult in good health. The material sequenced was peripheral blood, taken on day 0 of AZD1222 vaccination. The chain employs TRBV5-3 and TRBJ2-3; D is ambiguous. TRBV5-3 is reported as an ORF; its role is uncertain. CDR3 sequence (DNA): TGTGCCAGAAGCTTAAACGGGCCACCTAGCACAGATACGCAGTATTTT. Protein product: CARSLNGPPSTDTQYF.